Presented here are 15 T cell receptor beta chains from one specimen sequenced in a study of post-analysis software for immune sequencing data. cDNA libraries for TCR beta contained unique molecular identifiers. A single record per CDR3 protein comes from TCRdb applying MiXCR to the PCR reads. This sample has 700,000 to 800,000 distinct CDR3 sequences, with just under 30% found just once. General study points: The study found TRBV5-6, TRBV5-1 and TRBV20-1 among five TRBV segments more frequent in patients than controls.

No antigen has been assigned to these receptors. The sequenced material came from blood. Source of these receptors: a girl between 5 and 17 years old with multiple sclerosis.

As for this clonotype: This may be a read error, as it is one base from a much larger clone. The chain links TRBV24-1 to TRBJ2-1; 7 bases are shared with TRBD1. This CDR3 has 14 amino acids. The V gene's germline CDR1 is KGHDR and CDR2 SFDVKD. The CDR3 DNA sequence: TGTGCCACCAGTGACCGAGGGACAGTTGAGACCCAGGACTTC. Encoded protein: CATSDRGTVETQDF.

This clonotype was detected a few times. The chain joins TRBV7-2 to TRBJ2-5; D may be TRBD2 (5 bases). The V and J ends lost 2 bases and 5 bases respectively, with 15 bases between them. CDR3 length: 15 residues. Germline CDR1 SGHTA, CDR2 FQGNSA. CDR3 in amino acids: CASSLRHPRGETQYF. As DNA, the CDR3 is TGTGCCAGCAGCTTAAGACACCCCCGAGGGGAGACCCAGTACTTC.

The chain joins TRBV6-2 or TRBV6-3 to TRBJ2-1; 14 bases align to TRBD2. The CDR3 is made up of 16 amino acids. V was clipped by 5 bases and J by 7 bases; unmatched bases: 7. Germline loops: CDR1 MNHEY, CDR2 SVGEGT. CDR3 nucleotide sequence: TGTGCCAGCAGTCGACTAGCGGGAGGGCCGGGGAATGAGCAGTTCTTC. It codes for CASSRLAGGPGNEQFF.

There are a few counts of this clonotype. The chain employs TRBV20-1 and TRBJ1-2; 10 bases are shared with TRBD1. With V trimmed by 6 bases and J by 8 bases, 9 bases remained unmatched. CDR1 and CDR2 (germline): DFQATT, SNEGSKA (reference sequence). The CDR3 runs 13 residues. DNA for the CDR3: TGCAGTGCGCCGACAGGGGGCGCGAGGGGCTACACCTTC. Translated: CSAPTGGARGYTF.

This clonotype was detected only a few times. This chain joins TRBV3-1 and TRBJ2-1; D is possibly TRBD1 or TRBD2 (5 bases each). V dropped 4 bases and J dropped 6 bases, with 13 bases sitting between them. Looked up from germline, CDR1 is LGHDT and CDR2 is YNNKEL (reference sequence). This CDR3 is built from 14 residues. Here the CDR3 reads CASSPPGTGNEQFF. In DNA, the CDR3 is TGTGCCAGCAGCCCTCCGGGGACGGGCAATGAGCAGTTCTTC.

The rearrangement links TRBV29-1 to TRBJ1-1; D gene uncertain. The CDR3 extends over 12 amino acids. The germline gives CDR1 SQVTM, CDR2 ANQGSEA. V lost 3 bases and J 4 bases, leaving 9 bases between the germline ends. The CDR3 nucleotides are TGCAGCGTTGAGTCAGGCAGCACTGAAGCTTTCTTT. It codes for CSVESGSTEAFF.

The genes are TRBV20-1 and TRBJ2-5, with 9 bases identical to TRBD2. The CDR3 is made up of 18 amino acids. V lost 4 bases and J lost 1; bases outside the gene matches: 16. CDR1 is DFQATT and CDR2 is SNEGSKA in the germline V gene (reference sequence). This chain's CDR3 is CSATTGTSLESPQETQYF. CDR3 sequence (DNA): TGCAGTGCTACGACCGGGACTAGCCTAGAGTCCCCCCAAGAGACCCAGTACTTC.

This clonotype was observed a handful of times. This CDR3 is CASNNRELVYEQYF. CDR3 coding DNA: TGTGCCAGCAATAACCGGGAATTAGTCTACGAGCAGTACTTC. The chain links TRBV2 to TRBJ2-7; a possible D gene is TRBD2 (5 bases). CDR1 is SNHLY, CDR2 FYNNEI, per germline. The V end was cut by 7 bases, the J end by 3 bases, with 16 bases between. CDR3 length: 14 residues. Using reference TRBV2 and TRBJ2-7 for the parts outside the CDR3, the full variable domain is EPEVTQTPSHQVTQMGQEVILRCVPISNHLYFYWYRQILGQKVEFLVSFYNNEISEKSEIFDDQFSVERPDGSNFTLKIRSTKLEDSAMYFCASNNRELVYEQYFGPGTRLTVT.

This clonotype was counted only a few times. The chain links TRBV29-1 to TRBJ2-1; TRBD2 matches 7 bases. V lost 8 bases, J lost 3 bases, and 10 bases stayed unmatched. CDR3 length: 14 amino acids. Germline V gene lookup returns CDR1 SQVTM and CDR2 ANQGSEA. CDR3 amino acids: CSYAIASGYNEQFF. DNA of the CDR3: TGCAGCTACGCCATCGCTAGCGGCTACAATGAGCAGTTCTTC.

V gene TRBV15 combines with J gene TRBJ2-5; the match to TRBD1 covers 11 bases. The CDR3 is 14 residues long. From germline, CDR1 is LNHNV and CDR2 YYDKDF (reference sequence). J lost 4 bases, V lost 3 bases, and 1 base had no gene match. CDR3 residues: CATSRDRGRETQYF. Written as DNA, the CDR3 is TGTGCCACCAGCAGGGACAGGGGGCGAGAGACCCAGTACTTC.

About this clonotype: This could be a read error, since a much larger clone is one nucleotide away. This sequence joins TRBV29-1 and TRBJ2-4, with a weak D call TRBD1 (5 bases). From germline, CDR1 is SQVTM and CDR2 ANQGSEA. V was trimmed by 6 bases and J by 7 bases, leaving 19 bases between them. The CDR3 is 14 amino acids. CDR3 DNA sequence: TGCAGCGTCGTTTTCCCAGGGCAATGGAACATTCAGTACTTC. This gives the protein CSVVFPGQWNIQYF. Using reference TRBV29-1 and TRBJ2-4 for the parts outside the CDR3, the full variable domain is SAVISQKPSRDICQRGTSLTIQCQVDSQVTMMFWYRQQPGQSLTLIATANQGSEATYESGFVIDKFPISRPNLTFSTLTVSNMSPEDSSIYLCSVVFPGQWNIQYFGAGTRLSVL.

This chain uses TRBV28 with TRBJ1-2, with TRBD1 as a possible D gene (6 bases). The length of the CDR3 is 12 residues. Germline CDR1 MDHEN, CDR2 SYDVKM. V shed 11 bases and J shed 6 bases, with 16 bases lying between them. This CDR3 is CAGDGGPDGYTF. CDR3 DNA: TGTGCCGGCGACGGGGGGCCGGATGGCTACACCTTC.

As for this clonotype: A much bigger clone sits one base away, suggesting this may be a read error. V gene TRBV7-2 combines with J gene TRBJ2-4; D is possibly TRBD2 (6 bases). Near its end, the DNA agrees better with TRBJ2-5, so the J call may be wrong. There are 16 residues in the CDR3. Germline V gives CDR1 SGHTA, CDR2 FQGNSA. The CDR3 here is CACSSGTGGGFGTQYF. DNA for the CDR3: TGTGCCTGCAGCTCCGGGACTGGGGGAGGTTTTGGGACCCAGTACTTC.

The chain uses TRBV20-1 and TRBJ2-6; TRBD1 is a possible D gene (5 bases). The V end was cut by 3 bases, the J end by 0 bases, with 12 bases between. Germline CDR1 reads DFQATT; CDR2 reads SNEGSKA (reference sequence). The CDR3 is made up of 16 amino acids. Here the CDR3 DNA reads TGCAGTGCTAGTGCCGACAGATACTCTGGGGCCAACGTCCTGACTTTC. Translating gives CSASADRYSGANVLTF.

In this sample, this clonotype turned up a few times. CDR3 sequence: CASSGPRTDRSNQPQHF. As DNA, the CDR3 is TGTGCCAGCAGTGGGCCCCGTACAGATCGTAGCAATCAGCCCCAGCATTTT. The V and J genes are TRBV2 and TRBJ1-5; D unclear. The CDR3 length is 17 residues. V was shortened by 4 bases and J by 0 bases, with 16 bases between the two germline ends. Germline values: CDR1 SNHLY, CDR2 FYNNEI. Looking up the rest from reference TRBV2 and TRBJ1-5 gives the full variable domain: EPEVTQTPSHQVTQMGQEVILRCVPISNHLYFYWYRQILGQKVEFLVSFYNNEISEKSEIFDDQFSVERPDGSNFTLKIRSTKLEDSAMYFCASSGPRTDRSNQPQHFGDGTRLSIL.